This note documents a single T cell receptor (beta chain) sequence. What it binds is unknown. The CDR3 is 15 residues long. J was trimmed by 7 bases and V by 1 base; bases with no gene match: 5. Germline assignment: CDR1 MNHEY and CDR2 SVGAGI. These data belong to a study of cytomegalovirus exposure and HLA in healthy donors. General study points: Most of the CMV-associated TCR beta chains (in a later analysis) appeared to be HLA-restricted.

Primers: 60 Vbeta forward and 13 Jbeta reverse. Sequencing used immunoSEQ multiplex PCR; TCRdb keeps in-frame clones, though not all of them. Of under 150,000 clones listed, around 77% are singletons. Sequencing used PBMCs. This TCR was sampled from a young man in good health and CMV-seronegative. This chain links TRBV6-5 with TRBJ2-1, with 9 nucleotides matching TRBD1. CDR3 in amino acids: CASSYLDRGHNEQFF. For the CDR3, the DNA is TGTGCCAGCAGTTACTTGGACAGGGGTCATAATGAGCAGTTCTTC.